This T cell receptor beta chain came from a study of radiation and T cells in renal cell carcinoma. The V gene's germline CDR1 is SGHNT and CDR2 YYREEE (reference sequence). The ends lost 4 bases at V and 2 bases at J; junction bases unmatched: 4. The CDR3 runs 14 residues. Here immunoSEQ multiplex PCR was the method, and the copy in TCRdb shows in-frame clones only, minus some. Of some 120,000 clones listed, around 90% are singletons. Regarding time point: blood 2 weeks post-SBRT. Regarding treatment: 15 Gy SBRT to primary tumor, nephrectomy 4 weeks later. The chain carries TRBV5-4 and TRBJ2-3, with 7 bases matching TRBD1. The sequence was obtained from a woman in her 70s with renal cell carcinoma. The source was blood, collected from a patient whose treatment included radiotherapy and nephrectomy. CDR3 nucleotide sequence: TGTGCCAGCAGCCTAGGGACAGCCACAGATACGCAGTATTTT. Translating it yields CASSLGTATDTQYF.